The rows below give T cell receptor beta chains drawn from one sample of a study of shared clonotypes between healthy human individuals. Sequenced by immunoSEQ multiplex PCR; TCRdb stores in-frame clones only, minus some. The table lists more than 1 million clones, around three quarters of them singletons. The material sequenced was memory CD4+ T cells from PBMCs. These receptors came from a man between 18 and 35 years old in good health. Some clones in this sample may be carry-over from other donors' samples. Both conserved end residues are part of each CDR3. Each record gives: J gene, V gene, CDR3 protein.

>TRBJ1-3|TRBV18
CASSTDRRSGNTIYF
>TRBJ2-7|TRBV5-3
CARSSLGPGMDEQYF
>TRBJ1-4|TRBV5-4
CASSWGRMNEKLFF
>TRBJ1-1|TRBV5-4
CASSTGGGRVNTEAFF
>TRBJ1-5|TRBV30
CAWNPSGVMGNQPQHF
>TRBJ2-7|TRBV27
CASGTGPSRDYEQYF
>TRBJ2-2|TRBV7-3
CASSLTSGGPKTGELFF
>TRBJ2-1|TRBV9
CASSVEGDGEQFF
>TRBJ2-7|TRBV27
CASSPLRDRDEQYF
>TRBJ2-1|TRBV6-5
CASSWTPYNEQFF
>TRBJ2-1|TRBV4-3
CASSQLGADEQFF
>TRBJ2-1|TRBV4-2
CASSQDRTSGIYNEQFF
>TRBJ2-7|TRBV16
CASSQSVYEQYF
>TRBJ1-2|TRBV2
CASSLGRGDYGYTF
>TRBJ2-1|TRBV7-7
CASSSGSGRAGEQFF
>TRBJ2-5|TRBV29-1
CSVDRGSVKETQYF
>TRBJ2-5|TRBV6-5
CASSYGPWETQYF
>TRBJ2-1|TRBV29-1
CSGLAVLSYNEQFF
>TRBJ2-1|TRBV5-4
CASSLDGTTYNEQFF
>TRBJ2-1|TRBV7-2
CASSSRLAGAHEQFF
>NA|TRBV28
CASRYAGGPSYEQYF
>TRBJ2-5|TRBV7-3
CASSSGSRQETQYF
>TRBJ1-2|TRBV28
CASSLNSNYGYTF
>TRBJ1-2|TRBV4-1
CASSQPREGLYGYTF
>TRBJ2-3|TRBV28
CASSPLGASTDTQYF
>TRBJ2-3|TRBV9
CASSPGTGGTDTQYF
>TRBJ1-4|TRBV5-1
CASSLGQGAHPEKLFF
>TRBJ1-2|TRBV29-1
CSVVEGNYGYTF
>TRBJ2-7|TRBV11-2
CASRGITGAYEQYF
>TRBJ1-2|TRBV7-2
CASSPQQGYGYTF
>TRBJ2-7|TRBV2
CASQGTGYEQYF
>TRBJ2-7|TRBV7-8
CASSLDYIAATYEQYF
>TRBJ2-3|TRBV5-1
CASSSSSGVSTDTQYF
>TRBJ2-7|TRBV18
CASSLTGITTYEQYF
>TRBJ1-1|TRBV5-6
CASSSPGGGWDTEAFF
>TRBJ1-2|TRBV28
CASSSTGQQSYGYTF
>TRBJ1-5|TRBV21-1
CASSRPGTATPVNQPQHF
>TRBJ2-7|TRBV6-6
CASSYSGVASYEQYF
>TRBJ1-3|TRBV28
CASEENSGNTIYF
>TRBJ2-7|TRBV5-1
CASSLTAGGIRYEQYF
>TRBJ1-4|TRBV5-5
CASSLPSRDPGKLFF
>TRBJ2-1|TRBV6-5
CASSYSRVAGDNEQFF
>TRBJ1-1|TRBV11-3
CASSPRGQGTEAFF
>TRBJ1-1|TRBV5-4
CASSPPGTGYTEAFF
>TRBJ2-5|TRBV30
CAWSVGGETQYF
>TRBJ1-2|TRBV25-1
CASSEGGQGDYGYTF
>TRBJ2-5|TRBV2
CASRAGQGIGETQYF
>TRBJ2-7|TRBV4-1
CASSPYPGSGAKEQYF